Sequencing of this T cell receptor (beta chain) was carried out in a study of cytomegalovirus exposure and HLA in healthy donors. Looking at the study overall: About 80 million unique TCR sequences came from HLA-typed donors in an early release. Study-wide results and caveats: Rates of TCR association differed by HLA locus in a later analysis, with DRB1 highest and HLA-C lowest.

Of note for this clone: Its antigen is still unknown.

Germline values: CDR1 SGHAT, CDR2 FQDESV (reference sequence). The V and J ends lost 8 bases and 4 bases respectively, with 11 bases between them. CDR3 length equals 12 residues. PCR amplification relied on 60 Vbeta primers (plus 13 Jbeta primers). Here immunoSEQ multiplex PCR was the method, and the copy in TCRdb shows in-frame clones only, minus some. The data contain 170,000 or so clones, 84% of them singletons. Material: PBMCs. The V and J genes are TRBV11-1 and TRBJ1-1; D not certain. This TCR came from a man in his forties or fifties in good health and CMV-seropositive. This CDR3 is CASGGQRTEAFF. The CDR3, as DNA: TGTGCCAGCGGTGGCCAGCGCACTGAAGCTTTCTTT.